The clone carrying this T cell receptor beta chain was seen ten or more times. Using RNA template, CDR3s of TCR alpha and beta were amplified with iRepertoire arm-PCR. Input was about 85-400 ng of tissue mRNA or PBMC total RNA. TCRdb re-analysed the multiplex PCR reads in MiXCR, keeping a single row per CDR3 protein. The sample holds fewer than 200,000 distinct CDR3 sequences, roughly 45% seen once. These data originate in a study of glioma-infiltrating T cells. Germline V CDR1 and CDR2: SGHTA, FQGNSA. V lost 6 bases to trimming and J lost 2 bases, with 18 bases between them. The CDR3 consists of 16 residues.

The sample consisted of glioma tissue, nonneoplastic brain tissue, or PBMCs (not recorded which). The clonotype comes from a human donor with low-grade glioma or glioblastoma, undergoing nonglioma brain surgery, or in good health (not recorded which). The chain joins TRBV7-2 to TRBJ2-3; D not resolved. The CDR3 spells CASRYGLTGVTDTQYF. CDR3 nucleotide sequence: TGTGCCAGCAGATACGGGTTGACGGGCGTCACAGATACGCAGTATTTT.